The 30 T cell receptor beta chains below all came from one sample that was sequenced in a study of molecular identifiers for immune sequencing clone quantification. TCRdb re-called the PCR reads with MiXCR, one entry per CDR3 protein. The sample carries 400,000 to 600,000 distinct CDR3 sequences, around 21% recorded once. Source material: naive CD8+ T cells from blood, with Jurkat cell RNA spiked in. Subset described: FACS-sorted CD8+CD4-CCR7+CD45RA+ naive T cells. The receptors were gathered from a human donor in good health. Some libraries in this study had Jurkat cell RNA spiked in.

This clonotype appeared many times. The chain is built from TRBV5-1 and TRBJ2-1; TRBD1 aligns across 7 bases. There are 13 residues in the CDR3. The germline V gene has CDR1 SGHRS and CDR2 YFSETQ. J was trimmed by 9 bases and V by 3 bases; bases with no gene match: 6. DNA of the CDR3: TGCGCCAGCAGCTCCCAGGGGGTACCTGAGCAGTTCTTC. Translation gives CASSSQGVPEQFF.

A few counts support this clonotype. This chain joins TRBV3-1 and TRBJ2-7; TRBD2 agrees at 7 bases. This CDR3 contains 16 residues. Germline values: CDR1 LGHDT, CDR2 YNNKEL (reference sequence). Germline trimming cut 2 bases from V and 4 bases from J; bases unmatched to any gene: 11. The DNA of the CDR3 is TGTGCCAGCAGCCAATGGGGGGGGTATGAACCTTACGAGCAGTACTTC. Its protein is CASSQWGGYEPYEQYF.

To note about this clonotype: No conserved phenylalanine or tryptophan is present at the end of the CDR3, so a read error is the likely explanation. The DNA is omitted, as the CDR3 cannot be located on it reliably, and the CDR3 follows TCRdb's listing. The chain combines TRBV7-2 with TRBJ1-5. With termini counted, the CDR3 has 14 amino acids. The germline gives CDR1 SGHTA, CDR2 FQGNSA. The CDR3 loop is CASASGYSNQPQRL.

The table lists this clonotype with many counts. The chain carries TRBV20-1 and TRBJ2-7, with 8 bases fitting TRBD2. CDR1 is DFQATT and CDR2 is SNEGSKA in the germline V gene (reference sequence). The CDR3 is 12 amino acids. V gave up 6 bases and J gave up 1 base; unmatched junction bases: 2. CDR3 in DNA: TGCAGTGCCCGGGAGGGTTCCTACGAGCAGTACTTC. Its protein product is CSAREGSYEQYF.

The chain couples TRBV7-9 to TRBJ2-7, with D unresolved. This CDR3 region has 13 residues. CDR1 is SEHNR and CDR2 is FQNEAQ in the germline V gene (reference sequence). V shed 2 bases and J shed 5 bases, with 10 bases lying between them. The CDR3 region is CASSLPLQNEQYF. For the CDR3, the DNA is TGTGCCAGCAGCTTACCCCTACAGAACGAGCAGTACTTC.

In this sample, this clonotype turned up many times. The chain combines TRBV2 with TRBJ2-7; D is unclear. CDR3 size: 15 residues. Trimming removed 5 bases from V and 0 bases from J, with 14 bases in between. CDR1 and CDR2 from the germline V gene are SNHLY and FYNNEI. The CDR3 DNA follows: TGTGCCAGCAGTCCCAAGGAAAGGAGCTCCTACGAGCAGTACTTC. Its protein product is CASSPKERSSYEQYF.

This clonotype was observed many times. V is TRBV20-1 and J is TRBJ2-2; D gene unclear. V gave up 3 bases and J gave up 3 bases, with 8 bases separating them. The CDR3 has 13 amino acids. Germline V lookup: CDR1 DFQATT, CDR2 SNEGSKA (reference sequence). CDR3 in DNA: TGCAGTGCTAGGGATTCGGACACCGGGGAGCTGTTTTTT. Its translation is CSARDSDTGELFF.

This CDR3 is CASSLAPGLAGYNEQFF. The CDR3 region has the DNA TGTGCCAGCAGCTTAGCGCCGGGACTAGCGGGATACAATGAGCAGTTCTTC. This sequence joins TRBV7-6 and TRBJ2-1; 13 positions match TRBD2. The CDR3 is 17 residues long. The germline gives CDR1 SGHVS, CDR2 FNYEAQ. The V and J ends lost 0 bases and 4 bases, in that order; junction bases with no gene match: 3.

As concerns this clonotype: A much bigger clone sits one base away, suggesting this may be a read error. CDR3 amino acids: CASSLLAGCADTQYF. The CDR3 bases are TGTGCCAGCAGCTTATTAGCGGGGTGTGCAGATACGCAGTATTTT. The chain uses TRBV7-9 and TRBJ2-3; 8 bases are a match to TRBD2. The J segment lost 4 bases and the V segment lost 2 bases, leaving 5 bases of the junction unmatched. Germline loops: CDR1 SEHNR, CDR2 FQNEAQ (reference sequence). The CDR3 runs to 15 residues.

This clonotype has ten or more counts. This sequence joins TRBV6-6 and TRBJ2-5, with TRBD2 identical over 9 bases. CDR3 length: 13 amino acids. Trimming removed 6 bases from V and 5 bases from J; junction bases left unmatched: 4. Germline loops: CDR1 MNHNY, CDR2 SVGAGI (reference sequence). CDR3 in amino acids: CASSLSGSETQYF. For the CDR3, the DNA is TGTGCCAGCAGCCTTAGCGGGAGTGAGACCCAGTACTTC.

V and J are TRBV7-2 and TRBJ1-1; weak D call: TRBD1 (5 bases). In germline, CDR1 is SGHTA, CDR2 FQGNSA. This CDR3 is built from 14 residues. The V end was cut by 9 bases, the J end by 4 bases, with 18 bases between. For the CDR3, the DNA is TGTGCCAGTCTTTTAGGGGACCTAGGCACTGAAGCTTTCTTT. Amino acid sequence: CASLLGDLGTEAFF.

The chain couples TRBV25-1 to TRBJ2-1, with a weak D call TRBD2 (7 bases). Between the trimmed V and J ends, which lost 7 bases and 3 bases, there was a span of 19 bases. Germline CDR1 is MGHDK and CDR2 is SYGVNS. The CDR3 contains 16 residues. The CDR3 loop reads CASTERGRAGYNEQFF. CDR3 coding DNA: TGTGCCAGCACCGAAAGGGGGAGGGCCGGCTACAATGAGCAGTTCTTC.

This clonotype was counted many times. The chain combines TRBV19 with TRBJ2-2, with 9 nucleotides matching TRBD1. From germline, CDR1 is LNHDA and CDR2 SQIVND (reference sequence). With V trimmed by 1 base and J by 5 bases, 8 bases remained unmatched. This CDR3 spans 17 amino acids. The CDR3 nucleotides read TGTGCCAGTAGTATAGGAGAGGGACAGGGATGGACCGGGGAGCTGTTTTTT. Encoded protein: CASSIGEGQGWTGELFF.

This clonotype was recorded only once. The conserved closing phenylalanine or tryptophan is absent in this CDR3, likely reflecting a read error. The J gene is TRBJ2-1, the V gene TRBV30, with 7 bases matching TRBD1. Per germline, CDR1 GTSNPN and CDR2 SVGIG (reference sequence). Unmatched junction bases numbered 10, after V lost 4 bases and J lost 4 bases. The CDR3 totals 15 residues. The CDR3 reads CAWTVGGQPYNEQFS. CDR3 in DNA: TGTGCCTGGACCGTAGGGGGACAGCCTTACAATGAGCAGTTCTCC.

This clonotype has at least ten counts. This chain joins TRBV20-1 and TRBJ1-3; D remains ambiguous. The V gene's germline CDR1 is DFQATT and CDR2 SNEGSKA (reference sequence). The CDR3 contains 13 residues. Trimming removed 2 bases from V and 2 bases from J, with 7 bases in between. CDR3 nucleotides: TGCAGTGCTAGACCCGTCACTGGAAACACCATATATTTT. Translating it yields CSARPVTGNTIYF.

The J gene is TRBJ2-1, the V gene TRBV7-9, with TRBD1 matching over 8 bases. CDR3 length equals 16 residues. The trim removed 5 bases at V and 6 bases at J, leaving 12 bases unmatched. CDR1 is SEHNR and CDR2 is FQNEAQ in the germline V gene (reference sequence). The CDR3 is CASSPPTGDRFNEQFF. The CDR3 coding sequence is TGTGCCAGCAGCCCGCCGACAGGGGACAGATTCAATGAGCAGTTCTTC. Full variable domain (rest looked up from reference TRBV7-9 and TRBJ2-1): DTGVSQNPRHKITKRGQNVTFRCDPISEHNRLYWYRQTLGQGPEFLTYFQNEAQLEKSRLLSDRFSAERPKGSFSTLEIQRTEQGDSAMYLCASSPPTGDRFNEQFFGPGTRLTVL.

The rearrangement uses TRBV7-2 and TRBJ2-7, with 14 nucleotides matching TRBD2. The V gene end was trimmed by 4 bases and the J gene end by 7 bases; junction bases not matched to a gene: 6. The CDR3 totals 15 residues. From germline, CDR1 is SGHTA and CDR2 FQGNSA. In DNA form, the CDR3 reads TGTGCCAGCAGCTGGGGACTAGCGGGAGCAGGGGAGCAGTACTTC. It translates to CASSWGLAGAGEQYF.

Comments on this clonotype: This may stem from a read error, because a much larger clone lies one nucleotide away. The rearrangement joins TRBV6-6 to TRBJ1-5; TRBD1 matches at 7 bases. This CDR3 is built from 17 residues. Germline V lookup: CDR1 MNHNY, CDR2 SVGAGI (reference sequence). V was pared by 2 bases and J by 0 bases, with 7 bases of the junction left unmatched. CDR3 sequence reads: CASSYVGQGDSNQPQHF. The CDR3 bases are TGTGCCAGCAGTTACGTCGGCCAGGGGGATAGCAATCAGCCCCAGCATTTT.

The chain combines TRBV4-3 with TRBJ1-1, with a tentative D call TRBD1 (6 bases). V lost 1 base and J 6 bases, leaving 12 bases between the germline ends. The CDR3 totals 14 residues. Per germline, CDR1 LGHNA and CDR2 YSLEER. CDR3 amino acids: CASSQGLDSSEAFF. The CDR3 coding sequence is TGCGCCAGCAGCCAAGGTTTGGACAGCTCTGAAGCTTTCTTT.

This clonotype was seen at least ten times. The genes are TRBV20-1 and TRBJ2-7, with D possibly being TRBD1 (7 bases). Trimming removed 6 bases at V and 0 bases at J, with 15 bases between. The germline V gene encodes CDR1 DFQATT and CDR2 SNEGSKA (reference sequence). CDR3 length: 14 amino acids. In DNA, the CDR3 is TGCAGTGCGCGGGGACAGCGAAGCTCCTACGAGCAGTACTTC. It is translated as CSARGQRSSYEQYF.

A word on this clonotype: A much larger clone is a single base away; this may be a read error. V usage is TRBV5-1 and J usage is TRBJ2-2; the D call may be TRBD1 or TRBD2 (6 bases each). With 7 bases removed from V and 2 bases from J, the gap between germline ends came to 15 bases. In germline, CDR1 is SGHRS, CDR2 YFSETQ. The CDR3 is made up of 15 amino acids. Here the CDR3 reads CASGTRGENTGELFF. CDR3 nucleotide sequence: TGCGCCAGCGGAACAAGGGGGGAAAACACCGGGGAGCTGTTTTTT.

This clonotype was observed a few times. This sequence joins TRBV6-6 and TRBJ1-1, with 12 positions matching TRBD1. The V and J ends lost 2 bases and 5 bases, in that order; junction bases with no gene match: 6. The CDR3 runs to 16 residues. CDR1 and CDR2 (germline): MNHNY, SVGAGI (reference sequence). CDR3 sequence (DNA): TGTGCCAGCAGTTACGGGACAGGGGGCGATCGAACTGAAGCTTTCTTT. It yields the protein CASSYGTGGDRTEAFF.

This clonotype was found a few times. The J gene is TRBJ1-5, the V gene TRBV19; D remains ambiguous. Deletions cut 0 bases from V and 9 bases from J, with 15 bases between. The CDR3 contains 15 residues. CDR1 LNHDA and CDR2 SQIVND come from the germline V gene (reference sequence). The CDR3: CASSIDLRHDRPQHF. In nucleotides, the CDR3 is TGTGCCAGTAGTATAGATCTACGGCACGATCGGCCCCAGCATTTT.

Details on this clonotype: An end of the junction does not agree with germline; a read error may underlie this. The chain carries TRBV29-1 and TRBJ1-3, with D possibly matching TRBD1 (5 bases). In germline, CDR1 is SQVTM, CDR2 ANQGSEA. This CDR3 region has 16 residues. CDR3 nucleotide sequence: TGCAGCGTTGAAGCACTGGGGGAGTCGACTGGAAACACCGTATATTTT. It is translated as CSVEALGESTGNTVYF.

This clonotype appeared many times. The chain employs TRBV7-6 and TRBJ2-7; 7 nucleotides line up with TRBD1. The V and J ends lost 0 bases and 5 bases, in that order; junction bases with no gene match: 7. The CDR3 loop spans 15 amino acids. Per germline, CDR1 SGHVS and CDR2 FNYEAQ. CDR3 sequence (DNA): TGTGCCAGCAGCTTAGCCCCACAGGGGCTCGACGAGCAGTACTTC. Translating gives CASSLAPQGLDEQYF.

This clonotype has a handful of counts. V and J are TRBV7-9 and TRBJ1-1; 8 bases line up with TRBD1. Trimming removed 5 bases from V and 3 bases from J; junction bases left unmatched: 5. CDR3 length: 14 amino acids. Germline V gives CDR1 SEHNR, CDR2 FQNEAQ (reference sequence). Here the CDR3 DNA reads TGTGCCAGCAGCGAGAACAGGGGGTACACTGAAGCTTTCTTT. This encodes CASSENRGYTEAFF.

V usage is TRBV6-2 or TRBV6-3 and J usage is TRBJ2-7; unclear D gene. The CDR3 totals 13 residues. Trimming took off 2 bases at V and 5 bases at J, with 10 bases between the two ends. Looked up from germline, CDR1 is MNHEY and CDR2 is SVGEGT. The CDR3 loop is CASSYPYLDEQYF. In DNA form, the CDR3 reads TGTGCCAGCAGTTACCCCTACTTGGACGAGCAGTACTTC.

In the case of this clonotype: At one end, the junction sequence differs from germline, possibly due to a read error. The rearrangement joins TRBV4-3 to TRBJ2-7, with D maybe TRBD1 (5 bases). Germline values: CDR1 LGHNA, CDR2 YSLEER. The CDR3 loop spans 15 amino acids. The CDR3 region is CAGSQDSGQLYEQYF. CDR3 nucleotide sequence: TGCGCCGGCAGCCAAGATTCTGGACAATTGTACGAGCAGTACTTC.

This clonotype was counted between two and nine times. V usage is TRBV10-1 and J usage is TRBJ2-3; D remains ambiguous. The CDR3 has 13 amino acids. The germline V gene has CDR1 WNHNN and CDR2 SYGVQD (reference sequence). Trimming stripped 10 bases from V and 3 bases from J, with 14 bases between. The CDR3 DNA follows: TGCGCCACCCAGGTTGGAGCAACAGATACGCAGTATTTT. Translating gives CATQVGATDTQYF.

This clonotype turned up a few times. This rearrangement joins TRBV10-2 to TRBJ2-5; 12 bases are a match to TRBD2. The CDR3 runs 15 residues. Germline loops: CDR1 WSHSY, CDR2 SAAADI. With 3 bases clipped from V and 5 bases from J, the junction kept 4 bases outside the gene matches. Here the CDR3 DNA reads TGCGCCAGCAGTGATCTAGCGGGAGGGCGGGAGACCCAGTACTTC. Its protein is CASSDLAGGRETQYF.